This TCR beta chain is from a study of cytomegalovirus exposure and HLA in healthy donors. Some clones are missing from TCRdb's copy, which holds only in-frame ones; the method was immunoSEQ multiplex PCR. The sample consists of approximately 99,000 clones, around 85% of them appearing once. This clone has just a few counts. What it binds is unknown. Whole-study findings and limits: Associated with cytomegalovirus, according to the listing, were 150 to 200 TCR beta chains.

The CDR3 loop spans 14 amino acids. Per germline, CDR1 SNHLY and CDR2 FYNNEI. Trimming removed 8 bases at V and 2 bases at J, with 15 bases between. The sequenced sample consisted of PBMCs. The sequence came from a woman aged 18-29 years in good health and CMV-seronegative. V gene TRBV2 combines with J gene TRBJ1-2; D perhaps matches TRBD1 (6 bases). DNA of the CDR3: TGTGCCAGCTACGGGGGGACACCAAACTATGGCTACACCTTC. It translates to CASYGGTPNYGYTF. The full variable domain, in which reference TRBV2 and TRBJ1-2 provide the parts outside the CDR3, is EPEVTQTPSHQVTQMGQEVILRCVPISNHLYFYWYRQILGQKVEFLVSFYNNEISEKSEIFDDQFSVERPDGSNFTLKIRSTKLEDSAMYFCASYGGTPNYGYTFGSGTRLTVV.